The sequence of this T cell receptor beta chain was determined in a study of regulatory T cells in long-lasting Graves disease. The study's findings and limits: Peripheral blood, not thyroid tissue, was the sole material studied. TRBV28 was favored in persistent disease, as were TRBJ1-2 and TRBJ2-5.

Time point: newly diagnosed GD, antithyroid drugs for less than 3 months. The TCR library was prepared using RNA isolated from PBMCs. The V segment lost 6 bases and the J segment 5 bases; nucleotides outside the gene matches: 10. This CDR3 has 15 amino acids. This clonotype was seen many times. Its antigen is currently unknown. The authors built TCR beta libraries using iRepertoire HTBI primers and Arm-PCR of CDR3 regions. TCRdb fed the multiplex PCR reads into MiXCR, producing one record per CDR3 protein. The sample yields roughly 320,000 distinct CDR3 sequences, 15% to 20% seen once. These same data were also listed under a study on T cells in Graves' hyperthyroidism and ophthalmopathy. That investigation notes: The hyperthyroidism was newly diagnosed and had lasted under 2 months; the patients were aged 18 to 65. Primed by the HTBI set, a first-round RT-PCR was run on the TCR CDR3.

The material was peripheral blood mononuclear cells (PBMCs), obtained at new diagnosis, from a patient treated with antithyroid drugs. The source is a middle-aged man with Graves disease. The chain has TRBV12-3 or TRBV12-4 and TRBJ2-1, with 7 bases aligning to TRBD1. For the CDR3, the DNA is TGTGCCAGCAGCCCAGGGAGCGGACAGGACAATGAGCAGTTCTTC. Its protein product is CASSPGSGQDNEQFF.